The rows below give T cell receptor beta chains drawn from one sample of a study of blood T cell repertoires in COVID-19. Profiled with immunoSEQ multiplex PCR; TCRdb holds only in-frame clones, not every one. This table holds about 120,000 clones, 85% found once. The sample taken for sequencing was peripheral blood. All receptors derive from a human donor in a cohort sampled during active COVID-19. CDR3s include the opening cysteine and the closing phenylalanine or tryptophan. The order of the fields is CDR3 DNA, CDR3 protein, V gene, D gene, J gene, clone size, CDR3 length. A D gene is named only where the DNA matches it firmly. The size entry is marked missing in some rows and otherwise reads once, few, many or a size class.

TGTGCCAGCAGCCCCCGCCGTGGGCTAGCGGGGGTCTCCACAGATACGCAGTATTTT	CASSPRRGLAGVSTDTQYF	TRBV6-2/TRBV6-3	TRBD2	TRBJ2-3	-	19
TGTGCCTGGAGTGTACGGACAGATGTCTACACCTTC	CAWSVRTDVYTF	TRBV30	-	TRBJ1-2	-	12
TGTGCCAGCAGCACCCTGGGCGGGGGGGGCCGGTTCCAAGAGACCCAGTACTTC	CASSTLGGGGRFQETQYF	TRBV7-2	TRBD2	TRBJ2-5	-	18
TGTGCCAGTAAAATGGGCGGGGTGAGCTCCTACAATGAGCAGTTCTTC	CASKMGGVSSYNEQFF	TRBV19	-	TRBJ2-1	-	16
TGCGCCAGCAGCCAAGAGGAGCGGGGGGGCTATGAGCAGTTCTTC	CASSQEERGGYEQFF	TRBV4-3	TRBD2	TRBJ2-1	-	15
TGCGCCAGCAGCTTGGTACAGGAGAATTCACCCCTCCACTTT	CASSLVQENSPLHF	TRBV5-1	-	TRBJ1-6	-	14
TGTGCCAGCAGTACCGATGGAGGGGTAGCTTTCTTT	CASSTDGGVAFF	TRBV6-5	-	TRBJ1-1	-	12
TGTGCCAGCAGCTTTCGAGGGGAGCAGTTCTTC	CASSFRGEQFF	TRBV11-2	-	TRBJ2-1	-	11
TGTGCCAGCACTTTCTCGTCGGACACTGAAGCTTTCTTT	CASTFSSDTEAFF	TRBV6-2/TRBV6-3	-	TRBJ1-1	few	13
TGTGCCAGCAGCTTGGATGGGGACAGGGTCCACGAGCAGTACTTC	CASSLDGDRVHEQYF	TRBV5-6	TRBD1	TRBJ2-7	-	15
TGTGCCAGCAGCCAAGAGCAGAACGGGACTTGCGATACGCAGTATTTT	CASSQEQNGTCDTQYF	TRBV3-1/TRBV3-2	-	TRBJ2-3	-	16
TGTGCCAGCAGCTTAGCTGGGGGCTATCAGCCCCAGCATTTT	CASSLAGGYQPQHF	TRBV7-2	-	TRBJ1-5	-	14
TGTGCCAGCAGCCTTGGACAGGGAACCTCTGGAAACACCATATATTTT	CASSLGQGTSGNTIYF	TRBV5-4	TRBD1	TRBJ1-3	-	16
TGTGCCAGTAGTACCCATCGGGGGGGGCTCTCTGGGGCCAACGTCCTGACTTTC	CASSTHRGGLSGANVLTF	TRBV19	TRBD2	TRBJ2-6	-	18
TGTGCCAGCAGTTACCCCGGACTAGCGGGGCTCTTC	CASSYPGLAGLF	TRBV6-5	TRBD2	TRBJ2-1	-	12
TGCAGCGTTGAACCACGGACAGGGTCCGACGAGCAGTACTTC	CSVEPRTGSDEQYF	TRBV29-1	TRBD1	TRBJ2-7	-	14
TGTGCCAGCAGCTTAGACAGGGGCGACACTGAAGCTTTCTTT	CASSLDRGDTEAFF	TRBV7-9	TRBD1	TRBJ1-1	-	14
TGTGCCAGTAGGACCCAGGACAGCCACTTCTCTGGAAACACCATATATTTT	CASRTQDSHFSGNTIYF	TRBV19	-	TRBJ1-3	-	17
TGTGCCATCAACGGACAGTCTAACTATGGCTACACCTTC	CAINGQSNYGYTF	TRBV10-3	-	TRBJ1-2	-	13
TGCGCCAGCAGCGGCACAGGGGGGAACACTGAAGCTTTCTTT	CASSGTGGNTEAFF	TRBV5-1	TRBD1	TRBJ1-1	-	14
TGTGCCAGCAGTGAAGAATTCTACACAGATACGCAGTATTTT	CASSEEFYTDTQYF	TRBV6-1	-	TRBJ2-3	once	14
TGTGCCAGCAGCCTCACCGGATCAGCGAGGGATGAGCAGTTCTTC	CASSLTGSARDEQFF	TRBV7-2	-	TRBJ2-1	-	15
TGTGCCAGCAGCTTAGTCAGGTTTCAGCCCCAGCATTTT	CASSLVRFQPQHF	TRBV12-3/TRBV12-4	-	TRBJ1-5	-	13
TGTGCCAGTAGTGACCCAGGGGTCGGTGAAAAACTGTTTTTT	CASSDPGVGEKLFF	TRBV19	-	TRBJ1-4	-	14
TGTGCCAGCAGCTTAACCCGACAGGGGGCCGGTGGCTACACCTTC	CASSLTRQGAGGYTF	TRBV7-2	TRBD1	TRBJ1-2	-	15
TGTGCCAGCACCTATCAGGGGCTTGGGATCGAGACCCAGTACTTC	CASTYQGLGIETQYF	TRBV7-2	-	TRBJ2-5	few	15
TGTGCCAGCAGTTTTTTATTCTCGAACACTGAAGCTTTCTTT	CASSFLFSNTEAFF	TRBV6-5	-	TRBJ1-1	-	14
TGTGCCAGCTCGGGACAGAATAATTCACCCCTCCACTTT	CASSGQNNSPLHF	TRBV25-1	TRBD1	TRBJ1-6	-	13
TGTGCCAGCAGCTTAGGGGGGGCAGGGGGCCGCAGGGACATTCAGTACTTC	CASSLGGAGGRRDIQYF	TRBV7-6	TRBD1	TRBJ2-4	-	17
TGTGCCAGCAGTGAGACCGGGCGGGCCGAGCAGTACTTC	CASSETGRAEQYF	TRBV6-1	-	TRBJ2-7	-	13
TGTGCCAGCTTGGGGACAGGGGGCGCGGAGCCCCAGCATTTT	CASLGTGGAEPQHF	TRBV19	TRBD1	TRBJ1-5	-	14
TGTGCCAGCAGTAGGGGTTATAGCAATCAGCCCCAGCATTTT	CASSRGYSNQPQHF	TRBV28	-	TRBJ1-5	once	14
TGTGCCAGCAGGGCCGAGGGAGATAGGATTCAGCCCCAGCATTTT	CASRAEGDRIQPQHF	TRBV2	-	TRBJ1-5	-	15
TGTGCCAGCAGCTTATGGGCGGGGAGCTCCTACAATGAGCAGTTCTTC	CASSLWAGSSYNEQFF	TRBV7-3	-	TRBJ2-1	-	16
TGCGCCAGCAGCCCAGGGACTGGAACTTACTATGGCTACACCTTC	CASSPGTGTYYGYTF	TRBV5-1	-	TRBJ1-2	-	15
TGTGCCACCAGTGATCACAGGGTTGGGGGATACAATGAGCAGTTCTTC	CATSDHRVGGYNEQFF	TRBV24-1	-	TRBJ2-1	-	16
TGCGCCAGCAGCCAACCTAGCGGGGGGCCGAACAATGAGCAGTTCTTC	CASSQPSGGPNNEQFF	TRBV4-1	TRBD2	TRBJ2-1	-	16
TGTGCCAGCAGTCCTCTAGCCCAGGCGGGGGAGCTGTTTTTT	CASSPLAQAGELFF	TRBV6-5	-	TRBJ2-2	-	14
TGTGCCAGCAGCTTAGGGCTAGCGGGTCCCAATGAGCAGTTCTTC	CASSLGLAGPNEQFF	TRBV11-3	TRBD2	TRBJ2-1	-	15
TGCGCCAGCAGCCAAGAGTGGGGGCCCTACTACGAGCAGTACTTC	CASSQEWGPYYEQYF	TRBV4-3	-	TRBJ2-7	-	15
TGTGCCAGCAGTACGGAGGGGTCCCTGGTTTTCTGGGCCCAGCATTTT	CASSTEGSLVFWAQHF	TRBV28	-	TRBJ1-5	few	16
TGTGCCAGCAGTTCGGGGGGGCCCAATGAGCAGTTCTTC	CASSSGGPNEQFF	TRBV3-1/TRBV3-2	TRBD2	TRBJ2-1	once	13
TGTGCCACCAGCAGAATCACAGGGGGCGGGAGCACTGAAGCTTTCTTT	CATSRITGGGSTEAFF	TRBV15	TRBD1	TRBJ1-1	-	16
TGTGCCAGCTCAACCGGCCGGGAGGGAACTGAAGCTTTCTTT	CASSTGREGTEAFF	TRBV18	-	TRBJ1-1	many	14
TGTGCCAGCAGCGCGCAAGGACTAGCGGAAGAGACCCAGTACTTC	CASSAQGLAEETQYF	TRBV9	TRBD2	TRBJ2-5	-	15
TGCGCCACCATGGAGGCGTTCTCTGGGGCCAACGTCCTGACTTTC	CATMEAFSGANVLTF	TRBV5-1	-	TRBJ2-6	-	15
TGTGCCTGGAGTGTAGGGGCCCGAGGTGAGCAGTTCTTC	CAWSVGARGEQFF	TRBV30	-	TRBJ2-1	-	13
TGTGCCAGCAGGCCGGGGGGCGCTCAGCCCCAGCATTTT	CASRPGGAQPQHF	TRBV28	-	TRBJ1-5	-	13
TGTGCCAGCAGTTACCCCGCCAGGGGGCAGGATGAGCAGTTCTTC	CASSYPARGQDEQFF	TRBV6-2/TRBV6-3	TRBD1	TRBJ2-1	-	15
TGTGCCAGCAGTTCAGGGAGCAATCAGCCCCAGCATTTT	CASSSGSNQPQHF	TRBV5-6	-	TRBJ1-5	-	13
TGTGCCAGCAGCTTAGATGGGGAGGAGGGCGAGCAGTACTTC	CASSLDGEEGEQYF	TRBV11-2	-	TRBJ2-7	-	14
TGTGCCACCAGTGACCAGGAAGACGCGCGGGGGGCCCTAGATACGCAGTATTTT	CATSDQEDARGALDTQYF	TRBV24-1	TRBD2	TRBJ2-3	once	18
TGCGCCAGCAGCCAAGAGGGGACTAGCGGGAGGGCTGTGCAGTTCTTC	CASSQEGTSGRAVQFF	TRBV4-3	TRBD2	TRBJ2-1	-	16
TGTGCCAGCAGCTTAGACAGGGGGCGTCTCACTGAAGCTTTCTTT	CASSLDRGRLTEAFF	TRBV7-2	TRBD1	TRBJ1-1	-	15
TGTGCCAGCAGTTCCGCGCCCGACGGGGGGACCTACGAGCAGTACTTC	CASSSAPDGGTYEQYF	TRBV6-5	TRBD2	TRBJ2-7	-	16
TGTGCCACGAGACAGGGTGGTGCTCTCGGCTACACCTTC	CATRQGGALGYTF	TRBV19	TRBD1	TRBJ1-2	-	13
TGTGCCAGCAGCCCGCGGGGGGACCACGAGCAGTACTTC	CASSPRGDHEQYF	TRBV5-6	TRBD2	TRBJ2-7	few	13
TGCGCCAGCAGCTTATTACGTGGACAGGGGGGGAATGAGCAGTTCTTC	CASSLLRGQGGNEQFF	TRBV5-1	TRBD1	TRBJ2-1	-	16